Below, 11 T cell receptor beta chains from the same sample are listed, as sequenced in a study of Ad26.COV2.S vaccination and SARS-CoV-2 variants. Only in-frame clones appear in the TCRdb table, and some are missing; sequencing was by immunoSEQ multiplex PCR. The profile shows 300,000 to 400,000 clones, almost 90% of them singletons. Noted treatment: 19 received Ad26.COV2.S at low or high dose, single or two shots; about 5 received placebo; per-sample allocation not given. On day 63 after the first injection, vaccine and placebo recipients gave samples. The starting material was peripheral blood, obtained in a trial of Ad26.COV2.S vaccine versus placebo. The receptors shown here come from a person between 18 and 65 years old who received the Ad26.COV2.S COVID-19 vaccine or a placebo.

This chain uses TRBV5-4 with TRBJ2-1; no clear D. V lost 2 bases and J lost 5, with 2 bases in between. The CDR3 loop spans 11 amino acids. Per the germline V gene, CDR1 is SGHNT and CDR2 is YYREEE (reference sequence). The DNA of the CDR3 is TGTGCCAGCAGCTTTAACAATGAGCAGTTCTTC. It is translated as CASSFNNEQFF.

Notes on this clone: This CDR3 is also generated by other DNA sequences in the sample. The rearrangement uses TRBV2 and TRBJ2-7, with D maybe TRBD1 (5 bases). This CDR3 has 16 amino acids. Trimming took 2 bases from V and 4 from J, leaving 18 bases between them. Germline V gene data show CDR1 as SNHLY and CDR2 as FYNNEI. The CDR3: CASSEFHAGLDYEQYV. CDR3 bases: TGTGCCAGCAGTGAATTTCACGCAGGGTTGGATTACGAGCAGTACGTC.

Here the CDR3 DNA reads TGTGCCAGCAGTTACTCTACTCCTTTCGAAGGCATGAGGGTGCATTTT. As protein: CASSYSTPFEGMRVHF. The V call is TRBV6-5, the J call TRBJ1-5; unclear D gene. V shed 0 bases and J shed 15 bases, with 24 bases lying between them. This CDR3 comprises 16 residues. Germline V gene sequence: CDR1 MNHEY, CDR2 SVGAGI.

CDR3 residues: CASSLGQVILFF. The CDR3 DNA is TGTGCCAGTAGTCTGGGACAGGTCATACTGTTTTTT. The chain is built from TRBV19 and TRBJ1-4, with 8 bases lining up with TRBD1. This CDR3 contains 12 residues. Per germline, CDR1 LNHDA and CDR2 SQIVND (reference sequence). Trimming removed 5 bases from V and 13 bases from J; junction bases left unmatched: 6.

The chain recombines TRBV7-2 with TRBJ2-7, with 10 nucleotides matching TRBD1. V lost 5 bases and J lost 3; bases outside the gene matches: 7. CDR3 length: 15 residues. Germline lookup yields CDR1 SGHTA and CDR2 FQGNSA. As DNA, the CDR3 is TGTGCCAGCAGCGTCCCCGGGACAGGGGTCTACGAGCAGTACTTC. Its protein product is CASSVPGTGVYEQYF.

The rearrangement links TRBV12-3 or TRBV12-4 to TRBJ1-4; the match to TRBD1 covers 7 bases. There are 13 residues in the CDR3. With V trimmed by 6 bases and J by 8 bases, 6 bases remained unmatched. The CDR3 reads CASSEGAGEKLFF. In DNA, the CDR3 is TGTGCCAGCAGCGAGGGGGCTGGGGAAAAACTGTTTTTT.

The rearrangement uses TRBV19 and TRBJ2-1; possibly TRBD2 for D (6 bases). CDR1 and CDR2 from the germline V gene are LNHDA and SQIVND (reference sequence). This CDR3 is built from 12 residues. The germline V and J ends were trimmed by 2 bases and 10 bases, with 9 bases remaining between them. The CDR3 spells CASSIPGVEQFF. For the CDR3, the DNA is TGTGCCAGTAGTATACCGGGAGTCGAGCAGTTCTTC.

V and J are TRBV4-3 and TRBJ2-7; 10 bases align to TRBD1. The V segment lost 0 bases and the J segment 4 bases; nucleotides outside the gene matches: 12. This CDR3 is built from 18 residues. Germline V gene data show CDR1 as LGHNA and CDR2 as YSLEER. CDR3 sequence: CASSQDKLGTGALYEQYF. The CDR3 DNA follows: TGCGCCAGCAGCCAAGATAAATTGGGGACAGGGGCCTTGTACGAGCAGTACTTC.

This chain connects TRBV9 to TRBJ2-2, with D perhaps matching TRBD1 (6 bases). V lost 6 bases and J 5 bases, leaving 11 bases between the germline ends. The CDR3 runs 13 residues. Germline V CDR1 and CDR2: SGDLS, YYNGEE. The CDR3 DNA reads TGTGCCAGCAACAGGGCGGGTACCGGGGAGCTGTTTTTT. Residues: CASNRAGTGELFF.

For this clone: Other DNA variants within this sample encode the same CDR3. The V call is TRBV18, the J call TRBJ1-4; TRBD1 might be the D (5 bases). Trimming took off 6 bases at V and 3 bases at J, with 8 bases between the two ends. The germline gives CDR1 KGHSH, CDR2 LQKENI. CDR3 size: 13 residues. This CDR3 is CASSRGANEKLFF. DNA of the CDR3: TGTGCCAGCTCTAGAGGGGCTAATGAAAAACTGTTTTTT.

The chain uses TRBV19 and TRBJ2-2; 8 bases agree with TRBD2. CDR3 length: 16 amino acids. The germline CDR1 and CDR2 sequences are LNHDA and SQIVND (reference sequence). V shed 3 bases and J 0 bases; nucleotides not matched to a gene: 3. This chain's CDR3 is CASSIRSGANTGELFF. CDR3 DNA: TGTGCCAGTAGTATCCGTAGCGGGGCGAACACCGGGGAGCTGTTTTTT.